This entry lists 9 T cell receptor beta chains sequenced from one sample in a study of CD8 T cells in Susac syndrome. RNA amounts of 0.5 to 1 ug underwent reverse transcription with random hexamers. From the immunoSEQ multiplex PCR reads, TCRdb called clonotypes with MiXCR, one entry per CDR3 protein. The data show around 200,000 distinct CDR3 sequences, 90% to 95% seen once. Sequencing was performed on CD4+ T cells from PBMCs. The source is a human donor in good health.

The sample holds one count of this clonotype. The gene calls are TRBV6-4 and TRBJ2-1; 9 nucleotides align to TRBD2. Trimming cost V 6 bases and J 9 bases; bases outside gene matches: 12. The V gene's germline CDR1 is MRHNA and CDR2 SNTAGT. This CDR3 is built from 15 residues. The CDR3 region has the DNA TGTGCCAGCAGCCCACTTAGCGGGAGTGTGGTTGAGCAGTTCTTC. Its protein product is CASSPLSGSVVEQFF.

This rearrangement joins TRBV6-5 to TRBJ2-7; TRBD1 aligns across 9 bases. This CDR3 has 15 amino acids. J lost 2 bases, V lost 5 bases, and 7 bases had no gene match. Germline values: CDR1 MNHEY, CDR2 SVGAGI. CDR3 in DNA: TGTGCCAGCAGTGTATCGGGACAGGGCACCTACGAGCAGTACTTC. The encoded protein is CASSVSGQGTYEQYF.

V is TRBV11-2 and J is TRBJ2-7, with 14 bases fitting TRBD2. The CDR3 spans 18 residues. Trimming at V came to 4 bases and at J to 4 bases, leaving 12 bases not matched to a gene. Germline V gives CDR1 SGHAT, CDR2 FQNNGV. CDR3 bases: TGTGCCAGCAGCTCGCCCCTCGGACTAGCGGGAGGTTATTACGAGCAGTACGTC. Amino acids: CASSSPLGLAGGYYEQYV.

The chain joins TRBV27 to TRBJ2-5; D may correspond to TRBD1 or TRBD2 (6 bases each). Germline V CDR1 and CDR2: MNHEY, SMNVEV (reference sequence). Trimming took 5 bases from V and 7 from J, leaving 20 bases between them. The CDR3 has 15 amino acids. Here the CDR3 reads CASSPPPGAGGTQYF. As DNA, the CDR3 is TGTGCCAGCAGTCCTCCTCCGGGGGCCGGAGGGACCCAGTACTTC.

This sequence joins TRBV29-1 and TRBJ2-3; 12 nucleotides align to TRBD2. Germline CDR1 is SQVTM and CDR2 is ANQGSEA. The ends lost 2 bases at V and 5 bases at J; junction bases unmatched: 11. The CDR3 is 17 amino acids. The CDR3 loop reads CSVEFWASGRAGDTQYF. Here the CDR3 DNA reads TGCAGCGTTGAATTCTGGGCTAGCGGGAGGGCCGGAGATACGCAGTATTTT.

DNA of the CDR3: TGCAGTGCTAGAGATAATCGAGGACGGCTCTATGGCTACACCTTC. Translating gives CSARDNRGRLYGYTF. V and J are TRBV20-1 and TRBJ1-2; D is unclear. Trimming removed 0 bases at V and 4 bases at J, with 15 bases between. This CDR3 is built from 15 residues. CDR1 and CDR2 from the germline V gene are DFQATT and SNEGSKA (reference sequence).

V usage is TRBV7-9 and J usage is TRBJ2-1; D call uncertain. Trimming left V 2 bases short and J 3 bases short, with 8 bases between. Per germline, CDR1 SEHNR and CDR2 FQNEAQ (reference sequence). The length of the CDR3 is 14 residues. The CDR3 nucleotides are TGTGCCAGCAGCTTAACGCGAGGCTACAATGAGCAGTTCTTC. Its translation: CASSLTRGYNEQFF.

This rearrangement joins TRBV20-1 to TRBJ2-1, with 9 positions matching TRBD2. Germline V gene sequence: CDR1 DFQATT, CDR2 SNEGSKA (reference sequence). This CDR3 has 16 amino acids. The V segment lost 2 bases and the J segment 4 bases; nucleotides outside the gene matches: 9. CDR3 loop: CSARPQGLAVYNEQFF. For the CDR3, the DNA is TGCAGTGCTAGACCGCAGGGACTAGCCGTATACAATGAGCAGTTCTTC.

V gene TRBV29-1 combines with J gene TRBJ2-3; tentatively, D is TRBD1 (6 bases). Trimming pared 4 bases from V and 1 base from J, leaving 6 bases between. Germline loops: CDR1 SQVTM, CDR2 ANQGSEA. The CDR3 runs to 12 residues. CDR3 sequence (DNA): TGCAGCGTTGGGGGGCGCACAGATACGCAGTATTTT. Protein sequence: CSVGGRTDTQYF.